This T cell receptor (beta chain) was identified during a study of OX40 agonist ivuxolimab in advanced cancers. Notes on the study in general: Clonal expansion among partial responders at 0.1-3.0 mg/kg ranked near the lowest.

Germline V CDR1 and CDR2: KGHSH, LQKENI. Between the trimmed V and J ends, which lost 3 bases and 1 base, there was a span of 1 base. This CDR3 contains 12 residues. Regarding this clone: The antigen remains unidentified.

Profiling relied on immunoSEQ multiplex PCR, and the TCRdb table lists in-frame clones only, not all of them. Among some 130,000 clones listed, roughly 91% were seen once. The TCR was taken from an adult with an advanced solid tumor such as melanoma, head and neck, liver or kidney cancer. The chain carries TRBV18 and TRBJ1-5; the D is unclear. Source: CD4+ or CD8+ T cells sorted from blood, taken in a trial of the OX40 agonist ivuxolimab. CDR3 nucleotide sequence: TGTGCCAGCTCACCCAGCAATCAGCCCCAGCATTTT. Protein sequence: CASSPSNQPQHF.